One and the same sample provided the 17 T cell receptor beta chains below, sequenced in a study of blood T cell repertoires in COVID-19. Some clones are missing from TCRdb's copy, which holds only in-frame ones; the method was immunoSEQ multiplex PCR. In the table there are about 270,000 clones, over 85% of which are singletons. The sequenced sample was PBMCs or T cells enriched from blood (not recorded which). The receptors stem from a woman in her fifties or sixties who had recovered from COVID-19.

V is TRBV27 and J is TRBJ1-4; TRBD1 matches at 9 bases. V lost 4 bases to trimming and J lost 5 bases; unmatched junction nucleotides: 5. This CDR3 contains 15 residues. CDR1 is MNHEY and CDR2 is SMNVEV in the germline V gene (reference sequence). CDR3 nucleotide sequence: TGTGCCAGCAGTTACCTGGGACAGGGAAATGAAAAACTGTTTTTT. It translates to CASSYLGQGNEKLFF. The whole variable domain, filled in from reference TRBV27 and TRBJ1-4, reads EAQVTQNPRYLITVTGKKLTVTCSQNMNHEYMSWYRQDPGLGLRQIYYSMNVEVTDKGDVPEGYKVSRKEKRNFPLILESPSPNQTSLYFCASSYLGQGNEKLFFGSGTQLSVL.

The chain carries TRBV28 and TRBJ2-7, with 9 bases aligning to TRBD2. V trimming: 2 bases; J trimming: 7 bases; junction bases outside the gene matches: 3. There are 13 residues in the CDR3. Germline-derived CDR1 and CDR2 are MDHEN and SYDVKM. CDR3 sequence: CASSLGLAIEQYF. The CDR3 region has the DNA TGTGCCAGCAGTTTAGGACTAGCGATTGAGCAGTACTTC.

The rearrangement links TRBV5-1 to TRBJ1-1, with 9 bases that match TRBD1. Germline values: CDR1 SGHRS, CDR2 YFSETQ. After removal of 0 bases from V and 6 bases from J, the junction contained 9 bases not matched to a gene. The CDR3 totals 16 residues. DNA of the CDR3: TGCGCCAGCAGCTTGGGGGGAACAGGGGGCGAGTCTGAAGCTTTCTTT. This translates into CASSLGGTGGESEAFF.

This chain joins TRBV19 and TRBJ2-4, with 9 bases that match TRBD2. The V gene's germline CDR1 is LNHDA and CDR2 SQIVND (reference sequence). The CDR3 sequence is 15 residues long. Trimming at V came to 10 bases and at J to 6 bases, leaving 13 bases not matched to a gene. Here the CDR3 reads CATGTVTSGLNIQYF. The CDR3 nucleotides are TGTGCCACCGGAACTGTAACTAGCGGGCTAAACATTCAGTACTTC.

The chain carries TRBV7-2 and TRBJ2-5; 8 bases agree with TRBD1. Germline trimming cut 4 bases from V and 5 bases from J; bases unmatched to any gene: 6. CDR1 is SGHTA, CDR2 FQGNSA, per germline. This CDR3 comprises 14 residues. CDR3 DNA: TGTGCCAGCAGCTCGACAGGGGTTGGGGAGACCCAGTACTTC. Translated: CASSSTGVGETQYF.

This clone was recorded only once. V gene TRBV5-1 combines with J gene TRBJ1-4; D is possibly TRBD1 (6 bases). The V end lost 7 bases, the J end lost 8 bases, and 18 bases lay between the germline ends. This CDR3 is built from 14 residues. Germline-derived CDR1 and CDR2 are SGHRS and YFSETQ. CDR3 residues: CASRPGTGPEKLFF. Written as DNA, the CDR3 is TGCGCCAGCCGCCCCGGAACAGGGCCCGAAAAACTGTTTTTT.

V gene TRBV29-1 combines with J gene TRBJ1-2, with D uncertain. Germline CDR1 and CDR2: SQVTM and ANQGSEA. The CDR3 has 13 residues. V lost 3 bases, J lost 4 bases, and 12 bases lay in between. The CDR3 DNA reads TGCAGCGTTGAGGAGACCCCGGGCTATGGCTACACCTTC. Protein sequence: CSVEETPGYGYTF. Full variable domain (outside the CDR3, taken from reference TRBV29-1 and TRBJ1-2): SAVISQKPSRDICQRGTSLTIQCQVDSQVTMMFWYRQQPGQSLTLIATANQGSEATYESGFVIDKFPISRPNLTFSTLTVSNMSPEDSSIYLCSVEETPGYGYTFGSGTRLTVV.

A single count supports this clone. The V call is TRBV29-1, the J call TRBJ2-2, with 7 positions matching TRBD2. The CDR3 totals 14 residues. Per the germline V gene, CDR1 is SQVTM and CDR2 is ANQGSEA. V lost 6 bases to trimming and J lost 5 bases; unmatched junction nucleotides: 9. The CDR3: CSVLAGVWTGELFF. Written as DNA, the CDR3 is TGCAGCGTGCTGGCGGGGGTATGGACCGGGGAGCTGTTTTTT.

The chain uses TRBV7-2 and TRBJ1-5; 8 bases fit TRBD1. This CDR3 spans 14 amino acids. Trimming cost V 1 base and J 4 bases; bases outside gene matches: 0. CDR1 is SGHTA, CDR2 FQGNSA, per germline. CDR3 sequence reads: CASSLGDRNQPQHF. CDR3 bases: TGTGCCAGCAGCTTAGGGGACAGGAATCAGCCCCAGCATTTT.

V usage is TRBV24-1 and J usage is TRBJ2-1; 11 bases line up with TRBD2. In germline, CDR1 is KGHDR, CDR2 SFDVKD. After removal of 3 bases from V and 3 bases from J, the junction contained 6 bases not matched to a gene. The CDR3 runs 17 residues. CDR3 coding DNA: TGTGCCACCAGTGATCCCGCGACTAGCGGGATCTACAATGAGCAGTTCTTC. Protein sequence: CATSDPATSGIYNEQFF.

In DNA, the CDR3 is TGTGCCAGCAGCCGTGAGGCTGGGACAGGGGAGTTCTTC. This gives the protein CASSREAGTGEFF. The chain is built from TRBV3-1 (or the pseudogene TRBV3-2) and TRBJ2-1, with 10 bases matching TRBD1. CDR1 is LGHDT and CDR2 is YNNKEL in the germline V gene (reference sequence). The CDR3 length is 13 residues. The V gene end was trimmed by 4 bases and the J gene end by 14 bases; junction bases not matched to a gene: 8.

This chain links TRBV11-2 with TRBJ2-2; D is unresolved. Germline CDR1 is SGHAT and CDR2 is FQNNGV. Trimming removed 3 bases from V and 9 bases from J, with 8 bases in between. The CDR3 is 12 residues long. The CDR3, as DNA: TGTGCCAGCAGCTTTTTTTCCAGGGAGCTGTTTTTT. It codes for CASSFFSRELFF. Full variable domain (rest looked up from reference TRBV11-2 and TRBJ2-2): EAGVAQSPRYKIIEKRQSVAFWCNPISGHATLYWYQQILGQGPKLLIQFQNNGVVDDSQLPKDRFSAERLKGVDSTLKIQPAKLEDSAVYLCASSFFSRELFFGEGSRLTVL.

J is TRBJ1-5 and V is TRBV5-5, with no clear D. The CDR3 has 13 amino acids. The V gene lost 4 bases and the J gene lost 3 bases, with 8 bases spanning the gap. The germline gives CDR1 SGHKS, CDR2 YYEKEE (reference sequence). CDR3 region: CASSDTFNQPQHF. The CDR3 nucleotides are TGTGCCAGCAGCGACACCTTCAATCAGCCCCAGCATTTT.

V usage is TRBV10-2 and J usage is TRBJ1-1; tentative D call: TRBD1 (6 bases). Germline V CDR1 and CDR2: WSHSY, SAAADI. The CDR3 sequence is 13 residues long. V lost 3 bases, J lost 5 bases, and 10 bases lay in between. This CDR3 is CASSDLRGTEAFF. CDR3 nucleotides: TGCGCCAGCAGTGATCTAAGGGGGACTGAAGCTTTCTTT.

The table lists this clone with many counts. The rearrangement uses TRBV7-9 and TRBJ1-5; D remains unclear. Trimming pared 6 bases from V and 1 base from J, leaving 10 bases between. Germline V CDR1 and CDR2: SEHNR, FQNEAQ (reference sequence). This CDR3 is 14 amino acids long. The CDR3 loop reads CASRSGGSNQPQHF. CDR3 in DNA: TGTGCCAGCAGGTCAGGAGGGAGCAATCAGCCCCAGCATTTT.

A remark on this clone: This same CDR3 is encoded by further DNA sequences in the sample. The chain recombines TRBV2 with TRBJ1-2; D uncertain. Trimming took off 6 bases at V and 2 bases at J, with 10 bases between the two ends. The CDR3 runs 13 residues. Germline loops: CDR1 SNHLY, CDR2 FYNNEI. Here the CDR3 reads CASSVTTNYGYTF. The CDR3 DNA is TGTGCCAGCAGCGTTACTACGAACTATGGCTACACCTTC. Full variable domain (remainder filled in from reference TRBV2 and TRBJ1-2): EPEVTQTPSHQVTQMGQEVILRCVPISNHLYFYWYRQILGQKVEFLVSFYNNEISEKSEIFDDQFSVERPDGSNFTLKIRSTKLEDSAMYFCASSVTTNYGYTFGSGTRLTVV.

The chain combines TRBV30 with TRBJ2-1; 7 bases line up with TRBD2. Germline assignment: CDR1 GTSNPN and CDR2 SVGIG (reference sequence). The CDR3 is 14 amino acids. The trim removed 5 bases at V and 14 bases at J, leaving 18 bases unmatched. The CDR3 DNA sequence: TGTGCCTGGGGAACTCAATTCGGGATTACTAGCGAGTTCTTC. Protein: CAWGTQFGITSEFF.